The present entry profiles one T cell receptor beta chain with its context. What this receptor recognizes is not known. No base-level quality is on record; no much larger clone is a single base apart. The immunoSEQ Assay, a bias-controlled multiplex PCR, was used to amplify TCRbeta CDR3 regions from genomic DNA. The source study handled its data this way. Within the assay, amplification of reference gene primers was used to estimate how many nucleated cells each sample contained. To quantify the absolute abundance of each unique TCRbeta CDR3 rearrangement, sequence reads were collapsed and filtered. For each sample, productive Simpson clonality was calculated by taking the square root of Simpson's diversity index across productive rearrangements. Not all clones reach the TCRdb copy of this immuneACCESS table, which keeps in-frame sequences only. Checked studies attribute under half of the gap to unresolved V genes and leave the rest unexplained. D and trimming were read from the DNA, whereas the V and J calls and clone size are those reported in that table. The sample contains 130,000 or so clones, 85% to 90% of them found a single time. Of the sample, around 4.2% is held by the ten largest clones.

The data belong to a study of blood T cell repertoires in COVID-19 (dated by TCRdb to 2020 to 2022). As for the study more broadly: Samples from collaborators originated in the United States, Italy and Spain and spanned both the acute and convalescent phases of COVID-19. The material from the prospective study consisted of cDNA or gDNA derived from T cells, B-cell-depleted T cells, or PBMCs. Subjects who had been exposed to COVID-19, were actively infected with it, or had recovered from it provided the deeply sampled blood TCRbeta repertoires that made up the dataset. The repertoires were released in a freely available public database intended as a resource for research on the immune response to SARS-CoV-2. Samples came from the ongoing ImmuneRACE study (first 160 participants) plus 1,254 subjects from 6 global collaborators. A de-identified subject ID, COVID-19 status, age in years and sex were almost always included in the sample metadata. HLA class I and class II types, where available, came from metadata supplied by the sample provider rather than from assay-based typing. Results the study describes overall, beyond this receptor: The quantity of clinical and demographic metadata differed by source and by participant and was supplied without curation.

In Seattle, one collaborating source enrolled patients while the infection was active and tracked those patients longitudinally over the course of disease. Collaborating institutions collected whole blood in K2EDTA tubes following their own protocols. For TCRbeta analysis, collaborator samples were shipped as frozen whole blood, as isolated PBMCs, or as DNA extracted from either sample type. The sequenced sample consisted of peripheral blood. The sequence was obtained from a man aged 60 to 69 with COVID-19, enrolled during active disease.

The CDR3 protein: CASRAAGGTADTQYF. In nucleotide form, the sequence is TGTGCCAGCAGGGCAGCGGGGGGCACCGCAGATACGCAGTATTTT. Rearrangement joined TRBV6-5 to TRBJ2-3; the central 9 bases match TRBD2. Based on the germline V gene, the CDR1 and CDR2 sequences are MNHEY and SVGAGI. The V end gives up 6 bases and the J end 4 bases, leaving 8 bases in the junction not matched to a gene. The CDR3 covers 15 residues, taking in both the cysteine and the phenylalanine. Only the CDR3 DNA is retained, 45 bases long and in frame from the first base.